These T cell receptor beta chains were read from a single sample in a study of post-analysis software for immune sequencing data. TCRdb analysed the PCR reads with MiXCR anew, one entry per CDR3 protein. The sample yields some 500,000 distinct CDR3 sequences, around 40% seen once. Sequences were obtained from blood. These TCRs come from a girl aged 5-17 years with multiple sclerosis. Each CDR3 is given with its conserved first and last residue. A D gene is named only where the DNA matches it firmly. The listing skips clone size in some rows; elsewhere it reads once, few, many or a size class.

j_call	clone_size	v_call	d_call	cdr3_nt	cdr3_aa
TRBJ1-2	.	TRBV20-1	TRBD1	TGCAGTGCTAGAGATTCGGGACAGGAGATTGGCTACACCTTC	CSARDSGQEIGYTF
TRBJ2-4	.	TRBV6-1	TRBD2	TGTGCCAGCAGTGACGGGACTAGCGGTATTCAGTACTTC	CASSDGTSGIQYF
TRBJ2-7	.	TRBV14	.	TGTGCCAGCAGCCAAAAGGGCTACGAGCAGTACTTC	CASSQKGYEQYF
TRBJ2-3	.	TRBV27	.	TGTGCCAGCAGTTTATGGGGGCGGGAGTACACAGATACGCAGTATTTT	CASSLWGREYTDTQYF
TRBJ1-5	.	TRBV20-1	TRBD1	TGCAGTGCTAGGGGACAGCTACTATATCAGCCCCAGCATTTT	CSARGQLLYQPQHF
TRBJ2-1	once	TRBV20-1	TRBD1	TGCAGTGCTGACGGGGACAGGGTCTGCAATGAGCAGTTCTTC	CSADGDRVCNEQFF
TRBJ2-3	.	TRBV7-3	TRBD2	TGTGCCGGCAGCTTAGTTGCGGGAGCGTTTCAAGATACGCAGTATTTT	CAGSLVAGAFQDTQYF
TRBJ2-7	many	TRBV11-2	TRBD2	TGTGCCAGCAGCTTAGTCACTAGCGGGCCGACCTACGAGCAGTACTTC	CASSLVTSGPTYEQYF
TRBJ2-1	.	TRBV20-1	TRBD2	TGCAGTGCTAGAGCGCCAGCGGGAGGTCCCGGGGAGCAGTTCTTC	CSARAPAGGPGEQFF
TRBJ2-5	.	TRBV7-2	TRBD1	TGTGCCAGCAGCATTCGGACAGGGAGGGAGACCCAGTACTTC	CASSIRTGRETQYF
TRBJ2-7	.	TRBV10-3	.	TGTGCCATCAGTGTTCTTGAGTCCGCGGGTGCGATTACCTACGAGCAGTACTTC	CAISVLESAGAITYEQYF
TRBJ1-2	.	TRBV5-1	.	TGCGCCAGCAGCTTGGTCCCGGATGGTGGCTACACCTTC	CASSLVPDGGYTF
TRBJ2-3	many	TRBV7-2	TRBD2	TGTGCCAGCAGCCATACTAGCGGGAGCACAGATACGCAGTATTTT	CASSHTSGSTDTQYF
TRBJ2-1	once	TRBV4-1	TRBD2	TGCGCCAGCAGCCACGCGGGAGGGGGGGTCTACAATGAGCAGTTCTTC	CASSHAGGGVYNEQFF
TRBJ2-5	.	TRBV20-1	TRBD2	TGCAGTCCAGAGGGGGCTAGCGGGACGTACCAAGAGACCCAGTACTTC	CSPEGASGTYQETQYF
TRBJ2-7	once	TRBV9	TRBD1	TGTGCCAGCAGCGTAGATGGGACAGGGCTGGACGAGCAGTACTTC	CASSVDGTGLDEQYF
TRBJ2-1	.	TRBV20-1	.	TGCAGTGCTTACGGCTACAATGAGCAGTTCTTT	CSAYGYNEQFF
TRBJ1-2	.	TRBV5-1	TRBD1	TGCGCCAGCAGCTTGCATACAGGGGATTTCTATGGCTACACCTTC	CASSLHTGDFYGYTF
TRBJ2-1	.	TRBV27	TRBD1	TGTGCCACCCGACAGGGGAGCTCCTACAATGAGCAGTTCTTC	CATRQGSSYNEQFF
TRBJ1-4	.	TRBV5-6	.	TGTGCCAGCAGCTTGTTGGTTAGGACTTCCGAGGAAAAACTGTTTTTT	CASSLLVRTSEEKLFF
TRBJ2-1	few	TRBV7-2	TRBD2	TGTGCCAGCAGTGCTAGCACGGGGGGCAATGAGCAGTTCTTC	CASSASTGGNEQFF
TRBJ1-1	.	TRBV10-3	TRBD1	TGTGCCACCAGGAACCTAACAGGGGCAGCTTTCTTT	CATRNLTGAAFF